Sequencing of this T cell receptor beta chain was carried out in a study of T cells expressing NK-cell markers (dated by TCRdb to about 2020). About the full investigation: TCR beta-chain repertoires were profiled in sorted CD3+CD56+NKG2C+, CD3+CD56+NKG2C- and CD3+CD56-NKG2C+ T-cell subsets from roughly eight donors. Among the eight sequenced donors, seven were HCMV-seropositive and one was HCMV-seronegative. The eight sequenced donors were randomly selected healthy volunteers, three men and five women. Sequencing of the libraries produced 2 x 150 bp reads on Illumina HiSeq 2000/2500, MiSeq or NextSeq.

From a lookup of the germline V gene (reference sequence), CDR1 and CDR2 are DFQATT and SNEGSKA. The CDR3 runs 12 amino acids, cysteine and phenylalanine included. This entry has no DNA. A commercial ELISA kit detecting HCMV-specific IgG in serum was used to determine HCMV serostatus. Ficoll density gradient centrifugation was used to isolate peripheral blood mononuclear cells from blood. To note about this clonotype: Its antigen is unknown.

Overall study results and their limits: Whether the expanded NKG2C-expressing T cell clones were specific for HCMV antigens remained unclear. For 5 or 6 donors, the dominant CD3+CD56+NKG2C+ clonotypes were among the top 10 CD8+ clonotypes and accounted for about 1.0-7.0% of CD8+ T cells. Those dominant clonotypes were again the most abundant among CD3+CD56-NKG2C+ cells in a few donors, at about 25-65%.

This sample was sequenced with an Illumina HiSeq 2000. 5'RACE template switching, by which a universal primer site and unique molecular identifiers were added, was used to make TCR beta cDNA libraries. Priming for cDNA synthesis came from the TCR beta constant segment, and two successive PCR amplification steps followed. Regarding the original processing steps: MIGEC was used to demultiplex reads and group reads by UMI, and MiTCR was used to assemble and quantify clonotypes. To remove erroneous sequences, TCR cDNA sequences were retained only when supported by two or more reads. The tcR package was used for downstream repertoire analysis, and clonotypes were matched between fractions using CDR3 nucleotide sequence together with V segment. VDJmatch was used to annotate antigen specificity against VDJdb, with one amino acid substitution allowed in CDR3. TCRdb reprocessed the raw reads; every CDR3 protein sequence is a single record, and DNA is not supplied. These V and J calls are TCRdb output, not the study's own analysis. The table for this sample lists about 390,000 distinct CDR3 sequences. The ten largest clones represent around 10% of the sample.

Material: blood T cells: a sorted CD56 or NKG2C T cell subset, CD4+ or CD8+ T cells, or bulk PBMC T cells (not recorded which). The source is a woman between 45 and 60 years old in good health. Donor details come from another sample of the same person, matched by shared clones. The V and J genes are TRBV20-1 and TRBJ1-3. The CDR3 protein sequence reads: CSASVSGNTIYF.